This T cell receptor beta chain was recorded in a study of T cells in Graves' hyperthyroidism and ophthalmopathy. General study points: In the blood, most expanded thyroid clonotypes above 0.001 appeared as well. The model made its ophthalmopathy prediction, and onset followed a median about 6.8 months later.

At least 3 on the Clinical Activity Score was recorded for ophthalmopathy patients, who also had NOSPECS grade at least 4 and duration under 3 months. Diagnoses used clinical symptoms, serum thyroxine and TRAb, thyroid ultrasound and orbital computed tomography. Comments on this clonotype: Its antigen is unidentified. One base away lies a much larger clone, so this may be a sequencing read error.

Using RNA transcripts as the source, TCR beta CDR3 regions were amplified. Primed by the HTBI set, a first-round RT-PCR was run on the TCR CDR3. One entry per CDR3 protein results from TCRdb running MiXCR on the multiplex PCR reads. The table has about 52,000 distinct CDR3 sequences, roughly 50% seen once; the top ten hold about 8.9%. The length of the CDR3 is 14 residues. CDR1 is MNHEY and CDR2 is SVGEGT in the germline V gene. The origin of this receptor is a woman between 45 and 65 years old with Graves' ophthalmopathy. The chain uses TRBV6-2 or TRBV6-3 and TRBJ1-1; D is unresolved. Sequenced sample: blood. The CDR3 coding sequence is TGTGCCAGCAGTTTTTCCGGGGAAGGCACTGAAGCTTCCTTT. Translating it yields CASSFSGEGTEASF.